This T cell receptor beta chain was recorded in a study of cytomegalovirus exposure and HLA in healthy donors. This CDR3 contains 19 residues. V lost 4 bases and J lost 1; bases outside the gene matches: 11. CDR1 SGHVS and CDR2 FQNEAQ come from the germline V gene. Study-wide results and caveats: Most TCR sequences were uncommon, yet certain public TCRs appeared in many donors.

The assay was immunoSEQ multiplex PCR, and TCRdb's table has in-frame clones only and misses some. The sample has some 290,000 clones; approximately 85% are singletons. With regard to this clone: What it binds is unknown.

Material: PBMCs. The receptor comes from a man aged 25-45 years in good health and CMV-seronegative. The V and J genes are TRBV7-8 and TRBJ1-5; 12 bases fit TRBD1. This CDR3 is CASSSGTGGFSGSNQPQHF. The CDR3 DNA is TGTGCCAGCAGCTCAGGGACAGGGGGCTTTAGTGGGAGCAATCAGCCCCAGCATTTT.